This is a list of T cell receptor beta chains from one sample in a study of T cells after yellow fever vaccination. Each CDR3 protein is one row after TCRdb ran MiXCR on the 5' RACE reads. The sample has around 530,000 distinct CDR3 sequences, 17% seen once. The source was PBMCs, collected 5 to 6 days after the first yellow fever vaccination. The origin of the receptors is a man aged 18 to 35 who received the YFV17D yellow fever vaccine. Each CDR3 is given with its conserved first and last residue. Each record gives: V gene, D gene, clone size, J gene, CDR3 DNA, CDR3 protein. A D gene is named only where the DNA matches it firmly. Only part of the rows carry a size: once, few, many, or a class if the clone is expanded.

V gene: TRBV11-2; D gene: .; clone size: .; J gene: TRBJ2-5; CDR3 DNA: TGTGCCAGCAGCCCACGTACAACACAAGAGACCCAGTACTTC; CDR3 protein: CASSPRTTQETQYF
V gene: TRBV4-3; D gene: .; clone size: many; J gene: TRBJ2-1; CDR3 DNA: TGCGCCAGCAGCCAAGAGGGTTGGGGGAATGAGCAGTTCTTC; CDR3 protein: CASSQEGWGNEQFF
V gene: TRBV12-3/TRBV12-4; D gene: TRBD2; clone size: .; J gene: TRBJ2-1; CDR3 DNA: TGTGCCAGCAGTTTGGGACGGGGGGGCCACAATGAGCAGTTCTTC; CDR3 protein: CASSLGRGGHNEQFF
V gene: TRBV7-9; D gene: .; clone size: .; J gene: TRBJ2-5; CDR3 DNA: TGTGCCAGCAGCTTAATCGTCCGCCAGCCGGGAGAGACCCAGTACTTC; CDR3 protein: CASSLIVRQPGETQYF
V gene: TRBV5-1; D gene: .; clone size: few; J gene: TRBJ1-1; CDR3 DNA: TGCGCCAGCAGCTTGGGGGTAGTGGTCACTGAAGCTTTCTTT; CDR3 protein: CASSLGVVVTEAFF
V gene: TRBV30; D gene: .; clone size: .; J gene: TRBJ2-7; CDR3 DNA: TGTGCCTGGGGATTATCCTACGAGCAGTACTTC; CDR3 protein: CAWGLSYEQYF
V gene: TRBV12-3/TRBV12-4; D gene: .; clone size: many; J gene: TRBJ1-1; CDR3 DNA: TGTGCCAGCAGTTTTATTGGTGACACTGAAGCTTTCTTT; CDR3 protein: CASSFIGDTEAFF
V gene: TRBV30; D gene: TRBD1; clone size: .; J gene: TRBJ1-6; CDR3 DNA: TGTGCCTGGAATGGGGACAGCTCCTATAATTCACCCCTCCACTTT; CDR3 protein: CAWNGDSSYNSPLHF
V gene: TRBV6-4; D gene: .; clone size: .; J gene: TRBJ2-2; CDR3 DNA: TGTGCCAGCAGTGAAGGACCACGAACCACCGGGGAGCTGTTTTTT; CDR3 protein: CASSEGPRTTGELFF
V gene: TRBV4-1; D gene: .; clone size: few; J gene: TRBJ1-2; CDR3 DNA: TGCGCCAGCAGCCAACTGGCGGACCACTATGGCTACACCTTC; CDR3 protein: CASSQLADHYGYTF
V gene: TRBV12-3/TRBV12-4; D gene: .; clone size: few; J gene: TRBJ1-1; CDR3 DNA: TGTGCCAGCAGTTGGGAGGGTATCCCCAAAGCTTTCTTT; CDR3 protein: CASSWEGIPKAFF
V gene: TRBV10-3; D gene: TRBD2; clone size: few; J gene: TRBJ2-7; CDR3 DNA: TGTGCCATCAGTGAGAGAGGGGAGGGTCGCGAGCAGTACTTC; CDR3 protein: CAISERGEGREQYF
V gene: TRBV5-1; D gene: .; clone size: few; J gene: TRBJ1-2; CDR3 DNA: TGCGCCAGCAGCAACATGAACGATGACTACACCTTC; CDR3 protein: CASSNMNDDYTF
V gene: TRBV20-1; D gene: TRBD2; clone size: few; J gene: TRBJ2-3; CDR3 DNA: TGCAGTGCGCCGCGGGGGTCTGGGACAGATACGCAGTATTTT; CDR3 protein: CSAPRGSGTDTQYF
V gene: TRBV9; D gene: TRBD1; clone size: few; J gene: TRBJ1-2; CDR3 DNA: TGTGCCAGCAGCGCCACAGGGGTGATCTATGGCTACACCTTC; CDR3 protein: CASSATGVIYGYTF
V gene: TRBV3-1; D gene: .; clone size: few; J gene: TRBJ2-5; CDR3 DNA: TGTGCCAGCAGCCAAAGGCTGTACCAAGAGACCCAGTACTTC; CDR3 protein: CASSQRLYQETQYF
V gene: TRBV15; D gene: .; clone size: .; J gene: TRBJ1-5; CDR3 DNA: TGTGCCACCAGCAGAGGCACGGAGCCCCAGCATTTT; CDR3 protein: CATSRGTEPQHF
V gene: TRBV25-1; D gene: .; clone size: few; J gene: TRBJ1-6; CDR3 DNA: TGTGCCAGCAGTGAATATAGTAATTCACCCCTCCACTTT; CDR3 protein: CASSEYSNSPLHF
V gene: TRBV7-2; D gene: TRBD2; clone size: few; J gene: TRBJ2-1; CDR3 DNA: TGTGCCAGCAGCTTAAGCGGGGAACGGCAGTTCTTC; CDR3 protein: CASSLSGERQFF
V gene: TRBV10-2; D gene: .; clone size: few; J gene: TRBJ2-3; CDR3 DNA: TGCGCCAGCAGTGAGGTGTCTAAGGGAACAGATACGCAGTATTTT; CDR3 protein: CASSEVSKGTDTQYF
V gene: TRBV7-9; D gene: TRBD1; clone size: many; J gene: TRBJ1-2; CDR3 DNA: TGTGCCAGCAGCACCCGGACAGGGGGGTATGGCTACACCTTC; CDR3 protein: CASSTRTGGYGYTF